This TCR beta chain was sequenced during a study of blood T cell repertoires in COVID-19. The overall study: Both acute and convalescent COVID-19 samples were obtained from the United States, Italy and Spain. T cells, B-cell-depleted T cells, or PBMCs provided the cDNA or gDNA that served as material.

This clone has a count of ten or more. The authors' processing: Quantification of nucleated cells was approximated via reference gene primer amplification. Produced via immunoSEQ multiplex PCR; TCRdb's table is partial and in-frame only. V, J and clone size were drawn from that table, and D and trimming were deduced from the DNA. Of 200,000 to 300,000 clones in the sample, 75% to 90% are singletons; the top ten hold 9.5% to 15%. The CDR3 extends over 15 amino acids. CDR1 and CDR2 (germline): SEHNR, FQNEAQ (reference sequence). V dropped 5 bases and J dropped 3 bases, with 17 bases sitting between them.

Sequencing was performed on peripheral blood. This sequence originates from a woman in her fifties or sixties with active or convalescent COVID-19. The rearrangement uses TRBV7-9 and TRBJ2-7, with D possibly matching TRBD1 (5 bases). CDR3 sequence: CASSSTGMPDYEQYF. The CDR3 DNA reads TGTGCCAGCAGCAGTACAGGTATGCCCGACTACGAGCAGTACTTC.